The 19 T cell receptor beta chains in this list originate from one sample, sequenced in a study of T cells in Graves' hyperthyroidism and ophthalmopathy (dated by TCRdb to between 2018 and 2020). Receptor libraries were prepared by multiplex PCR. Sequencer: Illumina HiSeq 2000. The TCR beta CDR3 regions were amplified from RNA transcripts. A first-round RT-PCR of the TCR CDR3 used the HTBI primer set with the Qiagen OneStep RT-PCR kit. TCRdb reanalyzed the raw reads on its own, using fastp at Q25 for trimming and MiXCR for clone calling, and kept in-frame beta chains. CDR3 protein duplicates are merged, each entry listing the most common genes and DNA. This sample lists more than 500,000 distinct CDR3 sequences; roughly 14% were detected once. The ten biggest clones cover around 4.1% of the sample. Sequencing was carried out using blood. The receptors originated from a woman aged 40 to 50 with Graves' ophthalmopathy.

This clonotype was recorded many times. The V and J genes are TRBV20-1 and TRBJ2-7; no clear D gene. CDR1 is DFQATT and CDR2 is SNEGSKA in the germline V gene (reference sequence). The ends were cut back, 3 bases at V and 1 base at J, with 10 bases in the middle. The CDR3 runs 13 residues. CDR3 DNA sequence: TGCAGTGCTAGCGGCGAGGCTTCCTACGAGCAGTACTTC. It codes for CSASGEASYEQYF.

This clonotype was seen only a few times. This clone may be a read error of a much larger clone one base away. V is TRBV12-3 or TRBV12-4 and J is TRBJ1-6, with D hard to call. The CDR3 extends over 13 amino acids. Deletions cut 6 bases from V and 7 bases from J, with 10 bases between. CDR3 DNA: TGTGCCAGCAGCACCTTCATAAATTCACCCCTCCACTTT. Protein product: CASSTFINSPLHF.

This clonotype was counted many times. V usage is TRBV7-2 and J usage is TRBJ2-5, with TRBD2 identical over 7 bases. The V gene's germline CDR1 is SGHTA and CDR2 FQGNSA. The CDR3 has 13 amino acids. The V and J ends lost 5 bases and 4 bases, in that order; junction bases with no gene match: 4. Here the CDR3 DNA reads TGTGCCAGCAGCCCCCCTAGCGGAGAGACCCAGTACTTC. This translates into CASSPPSGETQYF.

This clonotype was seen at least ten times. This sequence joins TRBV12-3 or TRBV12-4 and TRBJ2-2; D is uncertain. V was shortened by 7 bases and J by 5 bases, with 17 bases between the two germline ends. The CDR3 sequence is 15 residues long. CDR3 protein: CASNPQFKGTGELFF. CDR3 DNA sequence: TGTGCCAGCAACCCCCAGTTTAAAGGGACCGGGGAGCTGTTTTTT.

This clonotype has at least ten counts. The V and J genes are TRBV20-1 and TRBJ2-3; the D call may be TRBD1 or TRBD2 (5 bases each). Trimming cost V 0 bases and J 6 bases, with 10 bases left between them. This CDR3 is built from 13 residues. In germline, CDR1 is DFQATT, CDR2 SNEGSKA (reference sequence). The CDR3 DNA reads TGCAGTGCTAGAGATCTCTGGGGGGATACGCAGTATTTT. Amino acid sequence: CSARDLWGDTQYF.

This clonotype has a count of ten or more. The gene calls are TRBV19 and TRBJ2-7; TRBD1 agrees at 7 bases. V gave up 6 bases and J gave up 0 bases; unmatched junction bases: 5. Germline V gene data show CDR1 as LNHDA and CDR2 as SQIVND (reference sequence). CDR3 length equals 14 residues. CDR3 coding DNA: TGTGCCAGTAGCCAGACAGGGAGCTCCTACGAGCAGTACTTC. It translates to CASSQTGSSYEQYF.

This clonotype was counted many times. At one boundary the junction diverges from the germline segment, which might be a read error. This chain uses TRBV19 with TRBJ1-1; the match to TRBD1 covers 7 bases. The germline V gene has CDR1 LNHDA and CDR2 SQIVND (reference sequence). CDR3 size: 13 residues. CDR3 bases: TGTGCCAGTAGTTTAGACAGGGCCCGCGAAGCTTTCTTT. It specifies CASSLDRAREAFF.

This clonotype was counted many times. CDR3 sequence reads: CASSFRDGEAFF. In DNA, the CDR3 is TGTGCCAGCAGTTTCAGGGACGGTGAAGCTTTCTTT. V is TRBV6-5 and J is TRBJ1-1; TRBD1 might be the D (5 bases). Germline loops: CDR1 MNHEY, CDR2 SVGAGI. This CDR3 region has 12 residues. The V end lost 4 bases, the J end lost 7 bases, and 10 bases lay between the germline ends.

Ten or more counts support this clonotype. CDR3 sequence (DNA): TGTGCCAGCAGCCCAAGGGAGAATGAGCAGTTCTTC. It translates to CASSPRENEQFF. This chain uses TRBV11-3 with TRBJ2-1; D possibly corresponds to TRBD2 (5 bases). In germline, CDR1 is SGHNT, CDR2 YENEEA. The V end was cut by 5 bases, the J end by 7 bases, with 9 bases between. This CDR3 comprises 12 residues.

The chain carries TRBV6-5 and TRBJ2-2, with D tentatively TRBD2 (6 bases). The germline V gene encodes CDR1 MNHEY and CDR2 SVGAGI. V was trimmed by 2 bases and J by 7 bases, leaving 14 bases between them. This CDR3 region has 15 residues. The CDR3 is CASSYSQAGGGELFF. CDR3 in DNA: TGTGCCAGCAGTTACAGTCAAGCGGGCGGCGGGGAGCTGTTTTTT.

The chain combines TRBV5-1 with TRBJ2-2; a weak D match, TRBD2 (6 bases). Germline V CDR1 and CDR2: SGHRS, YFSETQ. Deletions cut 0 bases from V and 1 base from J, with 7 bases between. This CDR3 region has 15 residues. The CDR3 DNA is TGCGCCAGCAGCTTGGGACTAGAGAACACCGGGGAGCTGTTTTTT. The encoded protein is CASSLGLENTGELFF. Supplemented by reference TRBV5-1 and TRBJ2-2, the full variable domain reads KAGVTQTPRYLIKTRGQQVTLSCSPISGHRSVSWYQQTPGQGLQFLFEYFSETQRNKGNFPGRFSGRQFSNSRSEMNVSTLELGDSALYLCASSLGLENTGELFFGEGSRLTVL.

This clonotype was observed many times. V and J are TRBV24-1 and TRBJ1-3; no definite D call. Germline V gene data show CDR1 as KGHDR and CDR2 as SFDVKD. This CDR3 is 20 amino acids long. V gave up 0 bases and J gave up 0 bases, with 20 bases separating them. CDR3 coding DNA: TGTGCCACCAGTGATTTGCCGGGGAGGCGAAGTTTGAACTCTGGAAACACCATATATTTT. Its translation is CATSDLPGRRSLNSGNTIYF.

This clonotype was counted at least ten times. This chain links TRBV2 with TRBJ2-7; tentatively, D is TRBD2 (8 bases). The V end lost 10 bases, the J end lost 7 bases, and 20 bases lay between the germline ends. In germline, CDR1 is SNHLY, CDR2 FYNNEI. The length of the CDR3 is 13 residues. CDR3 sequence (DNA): TGTGCCAAGGGGGCGGGAGGACGTCAAGAGCAGTACTTC. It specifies CAKGAGGRQEQYF.

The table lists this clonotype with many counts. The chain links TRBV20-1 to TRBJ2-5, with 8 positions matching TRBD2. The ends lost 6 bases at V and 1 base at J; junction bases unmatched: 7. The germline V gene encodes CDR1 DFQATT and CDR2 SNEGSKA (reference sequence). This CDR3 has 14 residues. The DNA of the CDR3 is TGCAGTGCCTCGGGGGGGGAGGGCCAAGAGACCCAGTACTTC. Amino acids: CSASGGEGQETQYF.

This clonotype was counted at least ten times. CDR3 coding DNA: TGTGCCAGCCGTAAGACAGGGGGATTGGGTGAGCAGTACTTC. Amino acid sequence: CASRKTGGLGEQYF. The chain uses TRBV28 and TRBJ2-7; 9 nucleotides align to TRBD1. Trimming removed 8 bases from V and 7 bases from J; junction bases left unmatched: 12. Per germline, CDR1 MDHEN and CDR2 SYDVKM. This CDR3 region has 14 residues. The whole variable domain, remainder taken from reference TRBV28 and TRBJ2-7, is DVKVTQSSRYLVKRTGEKVFLECVQDMDHENMFWYRQDPGLGLRLIYFSYDVKMKEKGDIPEGYSVSREKKERFSLILESASTNQTSMYLCASRKTGGLGEQYFGPGTRLTVT.

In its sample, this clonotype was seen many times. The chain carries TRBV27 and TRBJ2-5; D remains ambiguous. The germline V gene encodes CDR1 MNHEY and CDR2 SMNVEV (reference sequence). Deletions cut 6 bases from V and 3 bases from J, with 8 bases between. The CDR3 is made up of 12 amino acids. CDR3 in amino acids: CASSHTKETQYF. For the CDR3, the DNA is TGTGCCAGCAGCCATACCAAAGAGACCCAGTACTTC.

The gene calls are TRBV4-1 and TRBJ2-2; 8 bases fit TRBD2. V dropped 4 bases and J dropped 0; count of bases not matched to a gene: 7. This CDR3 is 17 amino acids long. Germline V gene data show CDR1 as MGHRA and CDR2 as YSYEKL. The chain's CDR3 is CASSLTRGGSNTGELFF. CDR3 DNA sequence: TGCGCCAGCAGCCTAACACGGGGGGGATCGAACACCGGGGAGCTGTTTTTT.

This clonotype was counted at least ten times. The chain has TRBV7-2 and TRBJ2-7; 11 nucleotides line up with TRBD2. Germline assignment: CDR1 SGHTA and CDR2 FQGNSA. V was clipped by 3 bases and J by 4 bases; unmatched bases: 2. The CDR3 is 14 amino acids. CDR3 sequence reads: CASSFSGRVYEQYF. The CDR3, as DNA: TGTGCCAGCAGCTTTAGCGGGAGGGTTTACGAGCAGTACTTC.

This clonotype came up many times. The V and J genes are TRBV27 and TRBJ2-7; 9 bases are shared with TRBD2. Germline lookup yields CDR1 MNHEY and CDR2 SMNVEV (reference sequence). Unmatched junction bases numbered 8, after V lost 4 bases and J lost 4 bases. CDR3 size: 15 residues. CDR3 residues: CASSSLAGEQYEQYF. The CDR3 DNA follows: TGTGCCAGCAGTTCCTTAGCGGGAGAGCAGTACGAGCAGTACTTC.